The source of this TCR beta chain is a study of regulatory T cells in long-lasting Graves disease. Details on this clonotype: The antigen is unknown. An end of the junction does not agree with germline; a read error may underlie this.

Germline values: CDR1 SEHNR, CDR2 FQNEAQ (reference sequence). This CDR3 is 16 amino acids long. In building TCR beta libraries, iRepertoire HTBI primers were used together with Arm-PCR of CDR3 regions. One entry per CDR3 protein results from TCRdb running MiXCR on the multiplex PCR reads. Of over 450,000 distinct CDR3 sequences listed, 20% to 25% are singletons. Study results and caveats: Accuracy might have suffered from few samples.

Time point given: persistent/refractory GD, antithyroid drugs over 5 years with positive TRAb. The authors made the TCR library using RNA they extracted from PBMCs. This chain connects TRBV7-9 to TRBJ1-2, with 7 bases that match TRBD1. This TCR derives from a female donor with Graves disease. Specimen: peripheral blood mononuclear cells (PBMCs), collected when the disease was refractory, from a patient treated with antithyroid drugs. CDR3 protein: CACSPQPHGQVNGYTF. DNA of the CDR3: TGTGCCTGCAGCCCTCAACCACACGGACAGGTTAATGGCTACACCTTC.